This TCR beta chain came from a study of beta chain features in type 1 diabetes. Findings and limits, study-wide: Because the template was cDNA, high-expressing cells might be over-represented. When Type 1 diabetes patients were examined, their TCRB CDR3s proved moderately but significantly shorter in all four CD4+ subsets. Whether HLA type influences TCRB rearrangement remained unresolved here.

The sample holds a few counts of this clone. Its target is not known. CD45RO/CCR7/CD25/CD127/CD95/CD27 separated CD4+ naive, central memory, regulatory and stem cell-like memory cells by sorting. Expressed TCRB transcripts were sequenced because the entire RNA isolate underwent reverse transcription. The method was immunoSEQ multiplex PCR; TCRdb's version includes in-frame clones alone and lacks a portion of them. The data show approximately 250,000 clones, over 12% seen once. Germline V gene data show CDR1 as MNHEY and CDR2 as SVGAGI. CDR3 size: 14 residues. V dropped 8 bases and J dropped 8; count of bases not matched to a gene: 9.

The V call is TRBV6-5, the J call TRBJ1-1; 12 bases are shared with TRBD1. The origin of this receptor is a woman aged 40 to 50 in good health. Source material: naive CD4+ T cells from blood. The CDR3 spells CASGTGGSAQEAFF. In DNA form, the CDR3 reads TGTGCCAGCGGGACAGGGGGCTCCGCCCAGGAAGCTTTCTTT.